This T cell receptor (beta chain) came from a study of control samples from healthy donors and cancer patients. Libraries were prepared by immunoSEQ multiplex PCR; TCRdb keeps only in-frame clonotypes and omits some of them. The sample carries 150,000 to 200,000 clones, roughly 90% recorded once. Germline V CDR1 and CDR2: LGHDT, YNNKEL (reference sequence). The CDR3 runs 14 residues. Trimming shortened V by 7 bases and J by 15 bases, and 25 bases separated the two germline ends. The chain joins TRBV3-1 (or the pseudogene TRBV3-2) to TRBJ2-1; D tentatively reads TRBD1 or TRBD2 (6 bases each). Source material: blood. The TCR was taken from a woman aged 45 to 65 in good health. The CDR3 protein is CASTSEGGPARLFF. The CDR3 nucleotides read TGTGCCAGCACCTCCGAGGGGGGACCCGCAAGGCTGTTCTTC.